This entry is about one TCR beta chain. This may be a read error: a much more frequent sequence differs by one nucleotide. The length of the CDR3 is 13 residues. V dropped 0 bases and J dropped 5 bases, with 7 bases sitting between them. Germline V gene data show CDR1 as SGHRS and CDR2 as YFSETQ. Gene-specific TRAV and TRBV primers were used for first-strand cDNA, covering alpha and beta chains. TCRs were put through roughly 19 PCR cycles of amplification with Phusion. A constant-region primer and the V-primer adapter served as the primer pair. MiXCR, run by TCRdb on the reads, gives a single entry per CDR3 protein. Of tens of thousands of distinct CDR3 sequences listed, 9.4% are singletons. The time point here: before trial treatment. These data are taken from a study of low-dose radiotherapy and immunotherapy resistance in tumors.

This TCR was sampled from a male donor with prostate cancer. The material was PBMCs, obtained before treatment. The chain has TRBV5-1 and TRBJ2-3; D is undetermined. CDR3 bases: TGCGCCAGCAGCTTGGACAGCCTAGATACGCAGTATTTT. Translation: CASSLDSLDTQYF.